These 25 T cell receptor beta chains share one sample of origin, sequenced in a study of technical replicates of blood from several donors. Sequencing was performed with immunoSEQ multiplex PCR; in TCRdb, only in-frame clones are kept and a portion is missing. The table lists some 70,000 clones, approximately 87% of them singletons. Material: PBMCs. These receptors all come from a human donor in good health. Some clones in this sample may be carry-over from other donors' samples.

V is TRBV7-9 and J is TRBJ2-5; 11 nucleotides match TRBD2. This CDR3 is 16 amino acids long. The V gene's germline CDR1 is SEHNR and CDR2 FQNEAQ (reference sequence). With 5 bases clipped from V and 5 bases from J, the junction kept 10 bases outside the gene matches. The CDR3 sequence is CASSPRLAGLFETQYF. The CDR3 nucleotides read TGTGCCAGCAGCCCCCGACTAGCGGGACTCTTTGAGACCCAGTACTTC.

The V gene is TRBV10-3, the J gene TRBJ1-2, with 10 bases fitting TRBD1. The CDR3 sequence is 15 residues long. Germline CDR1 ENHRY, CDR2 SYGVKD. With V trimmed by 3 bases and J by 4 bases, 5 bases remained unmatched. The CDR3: CAISDQDRGGYGYTF. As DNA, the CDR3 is TGTGCCATCAGTGACCAGGACAGGGGGGGCTATGGCTACACCTTC.

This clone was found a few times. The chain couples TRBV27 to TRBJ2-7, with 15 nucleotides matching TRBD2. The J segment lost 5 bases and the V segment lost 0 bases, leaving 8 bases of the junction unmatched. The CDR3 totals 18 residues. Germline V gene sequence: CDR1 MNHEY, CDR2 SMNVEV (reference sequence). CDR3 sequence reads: CASSLSQGTSGRRNEQYF. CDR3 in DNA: TGTGCCAGCAGTTTATCGCAAGGGACTAGCGGGAGGAGGAACGAGCAGTACTTC.

The CDR3 DNA is TGTGCCAGCAGTTCCACAGGGTCCCCAATTAACGAGCAGTACTTC. Its translation: CASSSTGSPINEQYF. The chain carries TRBV2 and TRBJ2-7; maybe TRBD1 (6 bases). The CDR3 covers 15 residues. The germline V and J ends were trimmed by 5 bases and 5 bases, with 19 bases remaining between them. Germline CDR1 and CDR2: SNHLY and FYNNEI. Complete variable domain (other parts from reference TRBV2 and TRBJ2-7): EPEVTQTPSHQVTQMGQEVILRCVPISNHLYFYWYRQILGQKVEFLVSFYNNEISEKSEIFDDQFSVERPDGSNFTLKIRSTKLEDSAMYFCASSSTGSPINEQYFGPGTRLTVT.

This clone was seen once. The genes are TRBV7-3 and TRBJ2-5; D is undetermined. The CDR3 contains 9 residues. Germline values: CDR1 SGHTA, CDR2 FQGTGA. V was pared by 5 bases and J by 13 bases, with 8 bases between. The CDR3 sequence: CASSPPGYF. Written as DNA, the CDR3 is TGTGCCAGCAGCCCGCCCGGGTACTTC.

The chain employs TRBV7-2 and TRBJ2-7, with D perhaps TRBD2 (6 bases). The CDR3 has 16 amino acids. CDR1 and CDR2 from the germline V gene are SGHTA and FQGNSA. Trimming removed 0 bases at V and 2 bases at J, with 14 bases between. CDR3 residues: CASSLAAAGTPYEQYF. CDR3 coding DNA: TGTGCCAGCAGCTTAGCGGCGGCGGGGACCCCCTACGAGCAGTACTTC.

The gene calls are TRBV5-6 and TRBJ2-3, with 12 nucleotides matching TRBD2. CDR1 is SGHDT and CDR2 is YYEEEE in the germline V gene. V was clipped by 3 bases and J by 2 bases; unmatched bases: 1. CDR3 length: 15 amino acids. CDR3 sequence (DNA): TGTGCCAGCAGCTGGACTAGCGGGACCACAGATACGCAGTATTTT. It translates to CASSWTSGTTDTQYF.

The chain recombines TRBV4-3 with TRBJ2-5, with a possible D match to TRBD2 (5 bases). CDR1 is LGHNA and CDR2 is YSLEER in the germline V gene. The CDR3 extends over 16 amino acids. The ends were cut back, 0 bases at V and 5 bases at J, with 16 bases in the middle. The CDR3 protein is CASSQDSAGSAETQYF. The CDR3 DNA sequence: TGCGCCAGCAGCCAAGATTCGGCGGGTTCGGCGGAGACCCAGTACTTC.

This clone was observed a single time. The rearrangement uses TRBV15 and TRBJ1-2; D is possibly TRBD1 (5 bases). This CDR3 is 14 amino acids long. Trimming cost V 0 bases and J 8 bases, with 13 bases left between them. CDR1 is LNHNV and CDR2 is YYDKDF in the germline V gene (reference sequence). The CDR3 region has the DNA TGTGCCACCAGCAGAGATAAAGGGGCCGGAGGCTACACCTTC. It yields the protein CATSRDKGAGGYTF.

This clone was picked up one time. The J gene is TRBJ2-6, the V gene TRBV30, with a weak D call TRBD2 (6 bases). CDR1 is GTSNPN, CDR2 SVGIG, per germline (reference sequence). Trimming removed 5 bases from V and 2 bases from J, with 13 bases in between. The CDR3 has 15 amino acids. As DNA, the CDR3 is TGTGCCTGGGGACCTAGGAGGGCTGGGGCCAACGTCCTGACTTTC. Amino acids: CAWGPRRAGANVLTF.

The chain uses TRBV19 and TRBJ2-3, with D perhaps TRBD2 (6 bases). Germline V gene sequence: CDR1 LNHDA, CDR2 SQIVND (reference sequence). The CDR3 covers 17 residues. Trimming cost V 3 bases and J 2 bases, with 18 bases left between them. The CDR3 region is CASSMHPGAFNTDTQYF. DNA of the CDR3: TGTGCCAGTAGTATGCATCCGGGAGCCTTCAACACAGATACGCAGTATTTT.

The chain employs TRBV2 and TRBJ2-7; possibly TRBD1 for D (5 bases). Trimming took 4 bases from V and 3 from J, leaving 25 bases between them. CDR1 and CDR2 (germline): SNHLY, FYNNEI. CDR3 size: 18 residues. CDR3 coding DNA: TGTGCCAGCAGTGTATATCCTAATAATCGGACATGGATCTACGAGCAGTACTTC. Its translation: CASSVYPNNRTWIYEQYF.

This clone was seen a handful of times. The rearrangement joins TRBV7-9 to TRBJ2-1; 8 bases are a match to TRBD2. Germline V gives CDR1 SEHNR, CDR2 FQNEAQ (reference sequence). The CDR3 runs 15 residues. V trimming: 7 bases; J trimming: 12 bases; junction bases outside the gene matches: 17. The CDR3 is CASTERGGSMFGQFF. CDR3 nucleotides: TGTGCCAGCACCGAACGGGGGGGATCAATGTTCGGGCAGTTCTTC.

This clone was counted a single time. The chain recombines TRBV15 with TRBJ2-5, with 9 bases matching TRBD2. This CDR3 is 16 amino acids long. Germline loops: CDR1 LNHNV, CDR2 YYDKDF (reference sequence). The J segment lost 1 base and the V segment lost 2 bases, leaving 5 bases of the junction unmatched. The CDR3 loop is CATSRRLAASQETQYF. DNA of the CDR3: TGTGCCACCAGCAGACGACTAGCGGCAAGCCAAGAGACCCAGTACTTC.

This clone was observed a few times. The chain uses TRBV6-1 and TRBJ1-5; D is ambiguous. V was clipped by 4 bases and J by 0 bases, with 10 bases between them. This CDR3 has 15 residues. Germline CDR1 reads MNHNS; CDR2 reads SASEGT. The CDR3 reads CASSGSPDSNQPQHF. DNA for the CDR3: TGTGCCAGCAGTGGGAGCCCGGATAGCAATCAGCCCCAGCATTTT.

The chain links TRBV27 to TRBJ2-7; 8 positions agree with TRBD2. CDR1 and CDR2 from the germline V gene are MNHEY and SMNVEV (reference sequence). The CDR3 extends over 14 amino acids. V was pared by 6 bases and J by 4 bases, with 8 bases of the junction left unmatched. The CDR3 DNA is TGTGCCAGCAGCCCGGGGGGGGCCAAATACGAGCAGTACTTC. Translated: CASSPGGAKYEQYF.

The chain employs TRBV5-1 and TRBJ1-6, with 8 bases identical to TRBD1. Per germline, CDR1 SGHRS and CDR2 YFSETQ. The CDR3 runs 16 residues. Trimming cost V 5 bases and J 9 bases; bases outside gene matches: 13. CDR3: CASSTDLQGGRSPLHF. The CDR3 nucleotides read TGCGCCAGCAGTACGGATCTACAGGGGGGACGTTCACCCCTCCACTTT.

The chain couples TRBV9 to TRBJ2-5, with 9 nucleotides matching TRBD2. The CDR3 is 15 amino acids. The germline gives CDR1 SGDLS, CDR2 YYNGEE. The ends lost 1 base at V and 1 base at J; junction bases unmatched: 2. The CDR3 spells CASSVNSGSQETQYF. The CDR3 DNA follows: TGTGCCAGCAGCGTAAATAGCGGGAGCCAAGAGACCCAGTACTTC.

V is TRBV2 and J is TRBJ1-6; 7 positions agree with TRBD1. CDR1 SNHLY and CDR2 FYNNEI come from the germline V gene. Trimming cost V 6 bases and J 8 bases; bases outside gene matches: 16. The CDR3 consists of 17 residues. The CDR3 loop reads CASRRRDSKVDDSPLHF. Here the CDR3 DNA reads TGTGCCAGCAGGCGCCGGGACAGTAAGGTGGATGATTCACCCCTCCACTTT.

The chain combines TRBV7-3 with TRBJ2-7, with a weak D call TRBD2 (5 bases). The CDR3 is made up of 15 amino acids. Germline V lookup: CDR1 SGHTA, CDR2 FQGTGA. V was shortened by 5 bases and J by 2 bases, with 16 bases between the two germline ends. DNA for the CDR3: TGTGCCAGCAGCCTACATGCCAGCGGAGCCTACGAGCAGTACTTC. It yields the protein CASSLHASGAYEQYF.

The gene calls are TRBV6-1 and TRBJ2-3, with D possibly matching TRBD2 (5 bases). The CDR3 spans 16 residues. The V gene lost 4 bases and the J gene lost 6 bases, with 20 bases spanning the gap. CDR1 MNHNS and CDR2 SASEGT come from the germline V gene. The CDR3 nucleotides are TGTGCCAGCAGTGTAATCAATACGGGGTTGCTGGATACGCAGTATTTT. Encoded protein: CASSVINTGLLDTQYF.

In nucleotides, the CDR3 is TGTGCCAGCAGCCGACTAGCGGGAGGGAGGGGTAGCACAGATACGCAGTATTTT. It codes for CASSRLAGGRGSTDTQYF. The chain is built from TRBV11-1 and TRBJ2-3, with 14 bases aligning to TRBD2. The germline CDR1 and CDR2 sequences are SGHAT and FQDESV (reference sequence). With V trimmed by 5 bases and J by 0 bases, 7 bases remained unmatched. The CDR3 has 18 amino acids.

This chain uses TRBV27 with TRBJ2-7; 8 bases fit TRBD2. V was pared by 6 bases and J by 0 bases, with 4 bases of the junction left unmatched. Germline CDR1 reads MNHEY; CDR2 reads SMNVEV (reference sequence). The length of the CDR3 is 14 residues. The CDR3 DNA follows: TGTGCCAGCAGGATTAGCGGGACCTCCTACGAGCAGTACTTC. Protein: CASRISGTSYEQYF.

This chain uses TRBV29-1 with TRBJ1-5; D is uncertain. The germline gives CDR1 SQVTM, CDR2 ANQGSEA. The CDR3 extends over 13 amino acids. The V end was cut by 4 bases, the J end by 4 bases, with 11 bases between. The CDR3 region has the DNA TGCAGCGTTGCGGTCGGGGAAAATCAGCCCCAGCATTTT. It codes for CSVAVGENQPQHF. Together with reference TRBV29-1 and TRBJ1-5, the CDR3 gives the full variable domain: SAVISQKPSRDICQRGTSLTIQCQVDSQVTMMFWYRQQPGQSLTLIATANQGSEATYESGFVIDKFPISRPNLTFSTLTVSNMSPEDSSIYLCSVAVGENQPQHFGDGTRLSIL.

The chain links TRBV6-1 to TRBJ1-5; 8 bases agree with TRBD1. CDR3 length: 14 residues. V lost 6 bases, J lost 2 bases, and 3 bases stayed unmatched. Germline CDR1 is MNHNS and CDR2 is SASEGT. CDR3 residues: CASRGGQGNQPQHF. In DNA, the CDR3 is TGTGCCAGCAGGGGGGGACAGGGCAATCAGCCCCAGCATTTT.